These T cell receptor beta chains were read from a single sample in a study of PD-1 blockade in classical Hodgkin lymphoma. This table comes from immunoSEQ multiplex PCR, and its TCRdb copy is limited to in-frame clones, with some not included. The repertoire holds fewer than 45,000 clones, with roughly 86% as singletons. Sequenced here: peripheral blood mononuclear cells (PBMCs), sampled before the second cycle of nivolumab. Source of these receptors: a human donor with classical Hodgkin lymphoma. CDR3s include the opening cysteine and the closing phenylalanine or tryptophan. The order of the fields is CDR3 length, J gene, V gene, clone size, D gene, CDR3 protein, CDR3 DNA. The D gene is left open where the match is weak. Expanded clones are given a class, and other clones once, few, many or no size at all.

CDR3 length: 17; J gene: TRBJ2-1; V gene: TRBV7-2; clone size: -; D gene: TRBD2; CDR3 protein: CASSFGGLAGVWNEQFF; CDR3 DNA: TGTGCCAGCAGCTTTGGAGGCCTAGCGGGAGTCTGGAATGAGCAGTTCTTC
CDR3 length: 15; J gene: TRBJ2-2; V gene: TRBV5-1; clone size: once; D gene: -; CDR3 protein: CASSLAGTSTGELFF; CDR3 DNA: TGCGCCAGCAGCTTGGCCGGGACGTCCACCGGGGAGCTGTTTTTT
CDR3 length: 15; J gene: TRBJ2-5; V gene: TRBV5-1; clone size: -; D gene: TRBD2; CDR3 protein: CASSLLAGPQETQYF; CDR3 DNA: TGCGCCAGCAGCTTACTAGCGGGACCCCAAGAGACCCAGTACTTC
CDR3 length: 13; J gene: TRBJ1-2; V gene: TRBV19; clone size: -; D gene: -; CDR3 protein: CASSFLQGDGYTF; CDR3 DNA: TGTGCCAGTAGTTTTCTGCAGGGAGATGGCTACACCTTC
CDR3 length: 15; J gene: TRBJ2-7; V gene: TRBV6-5; clone size: -; D gene: TRBD1; CDR3 protein: CASSYRGQGALEQYF; CDR3 DNA: TGTGCCAGCAGTTACAGGGGACAGGGGGCGCTTGAGCAGTACTTC
CDR3 length: 14; J gene: TRBJ1-1; V gene: TRBV7-9; clone size: -; D gene: -; CDR3 protein: CASSQGHPTLAAFF; CDR3 DNA: TGTGCCAGCAGTCAAGGACACCCCACCCTCGCGGCTTTCTTT
CDR3 length: 18; J gene: TRBJ1-5; V gene: TRBV7-9; clone size: -; D gene: -; CDR3 protein: CASSLGGVQGRGNQPQHF; CDR3 DNA: TGTGCCAGCAGCTTAGGAGGCGTTCAAGGTCGGGGCAATCAGCCCCAGCATTTT
CDR3 length: 15; J gene: TRBJ2-2; V gene: TRBV6-4; clone size: -; D gene: -; CDR3 protein: CASSATAANTGELFF; CDR3 DNA: TGTGCCAGCAGTGCTACAGCGGCGAACACCGGGGAGCTGTTTTTT
CDR3 length: 15; J gene: TRBJ1-5; V gene: TRBV6-6; clone size: -; D gene: -; CDR3 protein: CASSPSVGLNQPQHF; CDR3 DNA: TGTGCCAGCAGTCCCAGTGTAGGACTCAATCAGCCCCAGCATTTT
CDR3 length: 14; J gene: TRBJ2-5; V gene: TRBV27; clone size: -; D gene: TRBD1; CDR3 protein: CASSSGQGRETQYF; CDR3 DNA: TGTGCCAGCAGTTCGGGACAGGGGAGGGAGACCCAGTACTTC
CDR3 length: 16; J gene: TRBJ2-3; V gene: TRBV7-2; clone size: -; D gene: TRBD2; CDR3 protein: CASSLSPGTSGTEGYF; CDR3 DNA: TGTGCCAGCAGCTTATCGCCCGGGACTAGCGGGACCGAGGGGTATTTT
CDR3 length: 13; J gene: TRBJ1-1; V gene: TRBV5-8; clone size: few; D gene: TRBD1; CDR3 protein: CASTWDRATEAFF; CDR3 DNA: TGTGCCAGCACCTGGGACAGGGCCACTGAAGCTTTCTTT
CDR3 length: 12; J gene: TRBJ2-1; V gene: TRBV27; clone size: -; D gene: -; CDR3 protein: CASSQQGGEQFF; CDR3 DNA: TGTGCCAGCAGCCAGCAAGGAGGTGAGCAGTTCTTC
CDR3 length: 12; J gene: TRBJ2-1; V gene: TRBV27; clone size: -; D gene: -; CDR3 protein: CASSFGTAEQFF; CDR3 DNA: TGTGCCAGCAGTTTCGGGACGGCTGAGCAGTTCTTC
CDR3 length: 14; J gene: TRBJ1-4; V gene: TRBV7-9; clone size: -; D gene: TRBD1; CDR3 protein: CASSFGQGGEKLFF; CDR3 DNA: TGTGCCAGCAGCTTTGGACAGGGGGGAGAAAAACTGTTTTTT
CDR3 length: 17; J gene: TRBJ2-7; V gene: TRBV28; clone size: -; D gene: TRBD2; CDR3 protein: CASTARTSGRAVYEQYF; CDR3 DNA: TGTGCCAGCACGGCGCGGACTAGCGGGAGGGCCGTCTACGAGCAGTACTTC
CDR3 length: 14; J gene: TRBJ2-5; V gene: TRBV6-6; clone size: -; D gene: TRBD2; CDR3 protein: CASSPRTSLETQYF; CDR3 DNA: TGTGCCAGCAGTCCGAGGACTAGCCTGGAGACCCAGTACTTC